These T cell receptor beta chains were read from a single sample in a study of cytomegalovirus exposure and HLA in healthy donors. TCRdb keeps only in-frame clones here, not all; method: immunoSEQ multiplex PCR. The sample has over 150,000 clones, roughly 80% seen once. The sample comprised PBMCs. The receptors stem from a woman aged 25-40 years in good health and CMV-seropositive. The conserved cysteine and the conserved F or W are not part of the CDR3 here.

v_gene	CDR3aa
TRBV4-3	ASSQEVAGGPGQY
TRBV9	VSSTSGGANEQF
TRBV9	ASSVNPLEGAGDTQY
TRBV6-5	ASSYLAVADNEQF
TRBV4-1	ASSPTIVAGGTDTQY
TRBV7-9	ASSLGTGAPKVTEAF
TRBV4-3	ASSQFGQGESNEKLF
TRBV7-9	ASSWGGAGDTQY
TRBV29-1	SVVGTVSREQY
TRBV9	ASSAGQFNEKLF
TRBV9	ASSPRNRGKAGELF
TRBV5-6	ASSFRGVNEQF
TRBV9	ASSPVQGAYYNEQF
TRBV7-9	ASSFSGGALF
TRBV2	ASNEPMRNEQF
TRBV6-1	ASSPDRDQPQH
TRBV5-4	ASSLAGGREKLF
TRBV29-1	SVRPRLSYGYT
TRBV29-1	SVESQEGTEAF
TRBV10-2	ASSESAGDIVYNEQF
TRBV19	ASSPLRDTGELF
TRBV27	ASRPGRRSGGAGDTQY
TRBV2	ASYRDTDYEQY
TRBV2	ASSQRGRQLNTEAF
TRBV5-6	ASSLALRGYT
TRBV19	ASSIDLAGQGDEQF
TRBV7-9	SSSQSGVPYEQY
TRBV18	ASSLNSAEGNEKLF
TRBV6-5	ASSYRGDGYT
TRBV6-5	ASSPAGRARAQH
TRBV5-4	ASSLGGQHNYGYT
TRBV9	ASSEDRGPNTGELF
TRBV15	ATSRERSGGEAF
TRBV9	ASSVGQGTDTQY
TRBV9	ASSVDGRPNEQF